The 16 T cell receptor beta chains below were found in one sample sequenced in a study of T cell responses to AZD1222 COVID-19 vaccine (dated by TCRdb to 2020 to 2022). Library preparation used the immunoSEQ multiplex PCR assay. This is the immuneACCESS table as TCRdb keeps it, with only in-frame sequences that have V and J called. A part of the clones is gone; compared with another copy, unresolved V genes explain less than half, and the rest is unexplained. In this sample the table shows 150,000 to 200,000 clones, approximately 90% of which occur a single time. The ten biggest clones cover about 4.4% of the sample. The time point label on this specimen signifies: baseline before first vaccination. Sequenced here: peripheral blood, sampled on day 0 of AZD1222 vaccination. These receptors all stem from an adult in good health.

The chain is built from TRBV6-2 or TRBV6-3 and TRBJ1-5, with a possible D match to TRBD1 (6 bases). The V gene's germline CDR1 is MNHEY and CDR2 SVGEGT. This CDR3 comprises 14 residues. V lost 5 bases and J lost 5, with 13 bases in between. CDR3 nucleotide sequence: TGTGCCAGCAGTAGGAACAGGGAAGATCAGCCCCAGCATTTT. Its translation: CASSRNREDQPQHF.

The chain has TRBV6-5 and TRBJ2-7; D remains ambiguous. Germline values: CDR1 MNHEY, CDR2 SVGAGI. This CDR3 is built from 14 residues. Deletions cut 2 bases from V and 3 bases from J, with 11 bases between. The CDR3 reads CASSYGDIHYEQYF. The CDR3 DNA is TGTGCCAGCAGTTACGGCGACATTCACTACGAGCAGTACTTC.

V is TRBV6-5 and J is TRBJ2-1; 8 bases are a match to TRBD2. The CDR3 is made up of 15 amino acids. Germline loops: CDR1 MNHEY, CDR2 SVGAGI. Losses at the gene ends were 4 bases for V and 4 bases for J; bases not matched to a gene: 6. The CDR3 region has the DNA TGTGCCAGCAGTTTCCTTAGCGGGGAGTACAATGAGCAGTTCTTC. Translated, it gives CASSFLSGEYNEQFF.

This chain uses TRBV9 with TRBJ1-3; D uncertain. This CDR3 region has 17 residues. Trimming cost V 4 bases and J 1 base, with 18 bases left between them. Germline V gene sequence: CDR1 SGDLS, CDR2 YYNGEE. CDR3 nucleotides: TGTGCCAGCAGCCTCAGCTCCCCCGGGATTTCTGGAAACACCATATATTTT. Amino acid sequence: CASSLSSPGISGNTIYF.

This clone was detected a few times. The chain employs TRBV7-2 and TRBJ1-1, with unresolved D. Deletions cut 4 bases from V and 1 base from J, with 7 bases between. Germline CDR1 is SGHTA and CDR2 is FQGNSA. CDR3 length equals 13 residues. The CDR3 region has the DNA TGTGCCAGCAGCTGGAGACAGAACACTGAAGCTTTCTTT. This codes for CASSWRQNTEAFF.

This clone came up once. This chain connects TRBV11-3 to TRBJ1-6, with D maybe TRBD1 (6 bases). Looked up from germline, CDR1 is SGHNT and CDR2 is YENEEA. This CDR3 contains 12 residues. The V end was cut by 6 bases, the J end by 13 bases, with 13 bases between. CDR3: CASRPKGGPLHF. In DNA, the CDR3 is TGTGCCAGCAGACCGAAAGGGGGGCCCCTCCACTTT.

The CDR3 loop reads CASSPGQGPWTEAFF. In DNA, the CDR3 is TGCGCCAGCAGCCCGGGACAGGGCCCGTGGACTGAAGCTTTCTTT. This chain connects TRBV5-1 to TRBJ1-1; TRBD1 matches at 9 bases. V lost 4 bases and J lost 5; bases outside the gene matches: 9. The CDR3 consists of 15 residues. From germline, CDR1 is SGHRS and CDR2 YFSETQ.

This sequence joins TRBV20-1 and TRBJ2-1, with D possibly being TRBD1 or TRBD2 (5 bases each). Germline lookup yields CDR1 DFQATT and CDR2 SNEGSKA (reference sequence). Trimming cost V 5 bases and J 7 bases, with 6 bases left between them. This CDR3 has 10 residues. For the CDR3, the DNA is TGCAGTGCTGGGACGAATGAGCAGTTCTTC. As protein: CSAGTNEQFF.

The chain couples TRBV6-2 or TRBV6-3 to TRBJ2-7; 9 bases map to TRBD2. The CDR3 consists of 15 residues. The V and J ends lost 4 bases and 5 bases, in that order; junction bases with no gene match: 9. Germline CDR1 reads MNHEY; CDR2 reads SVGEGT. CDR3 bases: TGTGCCAGCAGTTGGGGTAGCGGGAGAGGGCACGAGCAGTACTTC. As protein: CASSWGSGRGHEQYF.

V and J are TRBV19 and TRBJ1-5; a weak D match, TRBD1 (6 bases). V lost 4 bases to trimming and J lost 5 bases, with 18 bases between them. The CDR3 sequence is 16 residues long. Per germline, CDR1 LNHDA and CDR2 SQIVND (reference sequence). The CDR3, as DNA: TGTGCCAGTAGTAGCCTGGGGGCGATGTTTTATCAGCCCCAGCATTTT. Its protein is CASSSLGAMFYQPQHF.

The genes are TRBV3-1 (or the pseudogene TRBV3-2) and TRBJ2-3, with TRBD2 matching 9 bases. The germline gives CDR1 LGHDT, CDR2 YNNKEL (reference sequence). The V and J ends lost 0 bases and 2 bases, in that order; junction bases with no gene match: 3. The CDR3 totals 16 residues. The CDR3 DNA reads TGTGCCAGCAGCCAAGATCTAGCGGGATCCACAGATACGCAGTATTTT. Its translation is CASSQDLAGSTDTQYF.

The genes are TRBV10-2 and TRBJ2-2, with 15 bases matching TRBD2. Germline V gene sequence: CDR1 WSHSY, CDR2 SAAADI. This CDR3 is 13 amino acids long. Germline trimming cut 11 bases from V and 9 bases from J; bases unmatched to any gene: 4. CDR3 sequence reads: CAGLAGGPRELFF. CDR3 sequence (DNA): TGCGCCGGACTAGCGGGAGGGCCAAGGGAGCTGTTTTTT.

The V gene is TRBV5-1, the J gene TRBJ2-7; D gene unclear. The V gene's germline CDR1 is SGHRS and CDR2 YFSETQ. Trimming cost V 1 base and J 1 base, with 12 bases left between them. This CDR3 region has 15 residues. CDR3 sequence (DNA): TGCGCCAGCAGCTTGAGTGTCGTACAGTCCTACGAGCAGTACTTC. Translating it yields CASSLSVVQSYEQYF.

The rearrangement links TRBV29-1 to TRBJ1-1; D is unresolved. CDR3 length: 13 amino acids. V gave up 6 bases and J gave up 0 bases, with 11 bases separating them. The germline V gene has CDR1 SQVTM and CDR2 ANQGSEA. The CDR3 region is CSVGEQMNTEAFF. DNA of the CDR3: TGCAGCGTCGGAGAACAGATGAACACTGAAGCTTTCTTT.

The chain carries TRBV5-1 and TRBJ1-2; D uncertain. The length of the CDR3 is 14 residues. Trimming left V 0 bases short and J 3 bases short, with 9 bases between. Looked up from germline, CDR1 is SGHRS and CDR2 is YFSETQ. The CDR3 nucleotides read TGCGCCAGCAGCTTGGATCCATCGTACTATGGCTACACCTTC. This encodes CASSLDPSYYGYTF.

CDR3 loop: CSAEGGGEKLFF. The CDR3 DNA reads as TGCAGCGCTGAGGGGGGCGGGGAAAAACTGTTTTTT. The rearrangement links TRBV29-1 to TRBJ1-4; D might be TRBD1 (6 bases). Germline-derived CDR1 and CDR2 are SQVTM and ANQGSEA. The CDR3 length is 12 residues. V was trimmed by 7 bases and J by 8 bases, leaving 14 bases between them.